The entry below describes one T cell receptor beta chain. Its target is unknown. Assay: immunoSEQ multiplex PCR; the TCRdb copy retains only in-frame clones and omits some. The sample carries approximately 200,000 clones, about 81% recorded once. This sample is part of a study of cytomegalovirus exposure and HLA in healthy donors. Findings and caveats of the study: Researchers counted 164 TCR beta chains as cytomegalovirus-associated.

Among the roughly 120 subjects of the validation cohort, separate from the approximately 660-subject first cohort, were the donors. The source material was PBMCs. This clonotype was obtained from a woman between 25 and 40 years old in good health and CMV-seronegative.

As DNA, the CDR3 is TGTGCCAGCAGCGTGGACAGGGTCGAAGGCTACACCTTC. It is translated as CASSVDRVEGYTF. This rearrangement joins TRBV6-1 to TRBJ1-2, with 8 nucleotides matching TRBD1. Germline values: CDR1 MNHNS, CDR2 SASEGT. The length of the CDR3 is 13 residues. J gave up 8 bases and V 6 bases, and 8 bases lay outside the gene matches.